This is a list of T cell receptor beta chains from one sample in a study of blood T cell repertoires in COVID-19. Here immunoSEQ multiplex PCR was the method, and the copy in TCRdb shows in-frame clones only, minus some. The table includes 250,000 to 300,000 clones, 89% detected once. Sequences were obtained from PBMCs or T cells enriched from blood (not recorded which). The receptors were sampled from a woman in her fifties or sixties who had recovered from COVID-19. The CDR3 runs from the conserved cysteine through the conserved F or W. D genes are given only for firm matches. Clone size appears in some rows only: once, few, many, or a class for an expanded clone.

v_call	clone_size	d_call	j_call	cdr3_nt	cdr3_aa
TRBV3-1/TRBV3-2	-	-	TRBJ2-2	TGTGCCACCCGACTTGACGGGGGAACCGGGGAGCTGTTTTTT	CATRLDGGTGELFF
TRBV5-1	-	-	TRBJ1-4	TGCGCCAGCAGCGTACAGGGAGTTGCAACTAATGAAAAACTGTTTTTT	CASSVQGVATNEKLFF
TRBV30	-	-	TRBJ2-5	TGTGCCTGGCACCTACGTACCGGGACCCAGTACTTC	CAWHLRTGTQYF
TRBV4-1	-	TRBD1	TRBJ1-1	TGCGCCAGCAGCCAACCTTTTGGACAGGGGTCGGGCACTGAAGCTTTCTTT	CASSQPFGQGSGTEAFF
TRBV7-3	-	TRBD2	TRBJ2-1	TGTGCCAGCAGCTCCGAGGGTAGCGGGTCTAATGAGCAGTTCTTC	CASSSEGSGSNEQFF
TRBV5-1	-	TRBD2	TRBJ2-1	TGCGCCAGCAGCTTGGGGGGTCTAGCGGCCTACAATGAGCAGTTCTTC	CASSLGGLAAYNEQFF
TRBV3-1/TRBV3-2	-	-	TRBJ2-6	TGTGCCAGCAGCCACGGCTCTGGGGCCAACGTCCTGACTTTC	CASSHGSGANVLTF
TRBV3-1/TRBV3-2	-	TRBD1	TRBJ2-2	TGTGCCAGCAGCCGGGACAGGAACACCGGGGAGCTGTTTTTT	CASSRDRNTGELFF
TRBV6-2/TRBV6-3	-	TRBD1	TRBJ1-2	TGTGCCAGCAGTTACTCGGACAGGGTTCGTGGCTACACCTTC	CASSYSDRVRGYTF
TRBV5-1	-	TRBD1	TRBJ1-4	TGCGCCAGCAGCTTGACAGGGGGAGCAACTAATGAAAAACTGTTTTTT	CASSLTGGATNEKLFF
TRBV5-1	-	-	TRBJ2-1	TGCGCCAGCAGCTTGGGAGACAACAATGAGCAGTTCTTC	CASSLGDNNEQFF
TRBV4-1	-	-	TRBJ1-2	TGCGCCAGCAGCCAAGACAGCCGGGTCCTCTATGGCTACACCTTC	CASSQDSRVLYGYTF
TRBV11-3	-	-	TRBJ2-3	TGTGCCAGCAGCCCAGGGGCGGAAGATACGCAGTATTTT	CASSPGAEDTQYF
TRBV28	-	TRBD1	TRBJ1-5	TGTGCCAGCAGCTTCGGGACAGTCATCTCCCAGCATTTT	CASSFGTVISQHF
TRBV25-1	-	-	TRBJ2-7	TGTGCCAGCCGAGTTCTTTACCACGAGCAGTACTTC	CASRVLYHEQYF
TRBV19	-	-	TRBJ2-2	TGTGCCAGCCAGATCGCCGTCGCGAACACCGGGGAGCTGTTTTTT	CASQIAVANTGELFF
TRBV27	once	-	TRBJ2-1	TGTGCCAGCAGCCGAAACAGGGTGTCGGGTGAGCAGTTCTTC	CASSRNRVSGEQFF
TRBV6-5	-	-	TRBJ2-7	TGTGCCAGCAGCCAGGGTATGGGTTACGAGCAGTACTTC	CASSQGMGYEQYF
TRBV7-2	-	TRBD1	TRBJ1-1	TGTGCCAGCAGCTGGGACAGGCTGAACACTGAAGCTTTCTTT	CASSWDRLNTEAFF
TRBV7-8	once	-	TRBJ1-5	TGTGCCAGCAGCTTAGACAGGAATCAGCCCCAGCATTTT	CASSLDRNQPQHF
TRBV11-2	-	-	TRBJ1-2	TGTGCCAGCAGCTTAGTAGAGAACGGGTATGGCTACACCTTC	CASSLVENGYGYTF
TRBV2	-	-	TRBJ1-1	TGTGCCAGCAGACTACTGCTTTTTTTGGGCACTGAAGCTTTCTTT	CASRLLLFLGTEAFF
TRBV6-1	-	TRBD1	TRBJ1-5	TGTGCCAGCAGTGGGGGAAGACACAGGGGGCTCGGTCAGCCCCAGCATTTT	CASSGGRHRGLGQPQHF
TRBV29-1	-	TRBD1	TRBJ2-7	TGCAGCGTGGTTCGACAGGGGAACGTCCACGAGCAGTACTTC	CSVVRQGNVHEQYF
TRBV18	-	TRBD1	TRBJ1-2	TGTGCCAGCTCACGACAGGGGCACTATGGCTACACCTTC	CASSRQGHYGYTF
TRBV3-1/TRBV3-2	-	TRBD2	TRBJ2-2	TGTGCCAGCAGCCAATGGCTAGCGGCGAACACCGGGGAGCTGTTTTTT	CASSQWLAANTGELFF
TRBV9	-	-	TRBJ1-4	TGTGCCAGCAGCCCCGGGGGGAGGCGTGAAAAACTGTTTTTT	CASSPGGRREKLFF
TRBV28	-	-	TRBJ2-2	TGTGCCAGCACCCCCGGGGGAAGGGAGAACACCGGGGAGCTGTTTTTT	CASTPGGRENTGELFF
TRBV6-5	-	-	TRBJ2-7	TGTGCCAGCAGTTACCGACAGTCCTACGAGCAGTACTTC	CASSYRQSYEQYF
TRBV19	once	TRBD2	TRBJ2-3	TGTGCCAGTACTCAATACCCCCCCGGGGTAGCGGGGGGCACAGATACGCAGTATTTT	CASTQYPPGVAGGTDTQYF
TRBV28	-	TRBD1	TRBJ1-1	TGTGCCAGTAGGGACAGCGTGAACACTGAAGCTTTCTTT	CASRDSVNTEAFF
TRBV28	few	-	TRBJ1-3	TGTGCCAGCAGTTTATACCTTGGGGGGACGGGACACACCATATATTTT	CASSLYLGGTGHTIYF
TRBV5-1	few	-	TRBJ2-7	TGCGCCAGCAGCTTGAGTGAGGGGGCGGGGTACGAGCAGTACTTC	CASSLSEGAGYEQYF
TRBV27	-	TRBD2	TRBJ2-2	TGTGCCAGCAGTCTTATTAGCGGGGGGGCTCGGGAGCTGTTTTTT	CASSLISGGARELFF
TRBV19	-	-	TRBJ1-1	TGTGCCAGTAGTCCAAAGGTAGGGACAGAAGCTTTCTTT	CASSPKVGTEAFF
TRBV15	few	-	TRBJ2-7	TGTGCCACCAGCAGAGATGGGCATTTATCCATCTACGAGCAGTACTTC	CATSRDGHLSIYEQYF
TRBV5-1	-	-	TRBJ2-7	TGCGCCAGCAGCTTGGTTGAACGGGGGTCACTGCGGAACGAGCAGTACTTC	CASSLVERGSLRNEQYF
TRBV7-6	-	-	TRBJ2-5	TGTGCCAGCAGCCCCCCCAGCGCTACTAGCTACCAAGAGACCCAGTACTTC	CASSPPSATSYQETQYF
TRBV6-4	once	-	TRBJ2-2	TGTGCCAGCAGTTTTCCCCAGGGAAAACTTCGCACCGGGGAGCTGTTTTTT	CASSFPQGKLRTGELFF
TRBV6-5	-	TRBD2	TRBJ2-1	TGTGCCAGCAGTTATCAGCGGGAGTACGGTGAGCAGTTCTTC	CASSYQREYGEQFF
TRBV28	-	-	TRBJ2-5	TGTGCCAGCAGTTTTGTGGACAGTCAAGAGACCCAGTACTTC	CASSFVDSQETQYF
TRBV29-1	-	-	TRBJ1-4	TGCAGCGTTGGGAGAGGAGGGGAAAAACTGTTTTTT	CSVGRGGEKLFF
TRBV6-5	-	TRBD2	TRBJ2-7	TGTGCCGGACGCGGAGCGGGAGGCCTCCACGAGCAGTACTTC	CAGRGAGGLHEQYF
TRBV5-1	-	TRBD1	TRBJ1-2	TGCGCCAGCAGCTTGAGATCGGGACAGGAGTGGACCTACACCTTC	CASSLRSGQEWTYTF
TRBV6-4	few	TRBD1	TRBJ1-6	TGTGCCAGCAGTGACTCGACAGGGGCGAATTCACCCCTCCACTTT	CASSDSTGANSPLHF
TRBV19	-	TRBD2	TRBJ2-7	TGTGCCAGTAGTCTCCTCCTTAAGGAGCGGGGTACCTACGAGCAGTACTTC	CASSLLLKERGTYEQYF
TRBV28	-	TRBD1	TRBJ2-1	TGTGCCAGCAGTCGTTTCGGGACAGGGAAAGGCAATGAGCAGTTCTTC	CASSRFGTGKGNEQFF
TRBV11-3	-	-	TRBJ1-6	TGTGCCAGCAGCTTAGACAGGGATAATTCACCCCTCCACTTT	CASSLDRDNSPLHF
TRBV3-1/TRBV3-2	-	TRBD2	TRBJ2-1	TGTGCCAGCAGCCTTCGGACTAGCGGGGCCTACAATGAGCAGTTCTTC	CASSLRTSGAYNEQFF
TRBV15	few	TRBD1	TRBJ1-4	TGTGCCACCAGCAGAGAAGGGATACCAGGGGGCTTTGAAAAACTGTTTTTT	CATSREGIPGGFEKLFF
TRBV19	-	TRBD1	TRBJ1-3	TGTGCCAGCACAGGGGGTAGGGGAAACACCATATATTTT	CASTGGRGNTIYF
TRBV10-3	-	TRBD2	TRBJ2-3	TGTGCCATCAGTGAGCGTACTAGCGGGAGCCCAGATACGCAGTATTTT	CAISERTSGSPDTQYF
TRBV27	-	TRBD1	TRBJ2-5	TGTGCCAGCAGTTCATTCGTGACAGGGGGCGTTGAGACCCAGTACTTC	CASSSFVTGGVETQYF
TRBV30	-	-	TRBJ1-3	TGTGCCTGGAGGGACATTGGCGGAAACACCATATATTTT	CAWRDIGGNTIYF
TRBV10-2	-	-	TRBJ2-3	TGCGCCAGCAGCGGCGGGGGCACAGATACGCAGTATTTT	CASSGGGTDTQYF
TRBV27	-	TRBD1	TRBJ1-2	TGTGCCAGCAGGCGCGGACAGGGGGCTTATGGCTACACCTTC	CASRRGQGAYGYTF